These T cell receptor beta chains were read from a single sample in a study of T cell responses to AZD1222 COVID-19 vaccine. The method was immunoSEQ multiplex PCR; TCRdb's version includes in-frame clones alone and lacks a portion of them. The data hold around 110,000 clones, with roughly 88% observed a single time. The sequencing used peripheral blood, collected on day 0 of MenACWY control vaccination. The source of these receptors is an adult in good health. CDR3s include the opening cysteine and the closing phenylalanine or tryptophan. Fields, in order: CDR3 length, D gene, J gene, V gene, CDR3 protein, CDR3 DNA. The D gene is left open where the match is weak.

>17|.|TRBJ2-6|TRBV3-1/TRBV3-2
CASSQDLAQSGANVLTF
TGTGCCAGCAGCCAAGATTTGGCCCAGTCAGGGGCCAACGTCCTGACTTTC
>16|TRBD1|TRBJ1-5|TRBV5-1
CASSLESVGTGQPQHF
TGCGCCAGCAGCTTGGAATCGGTAGGGACAGGGCAGCCCCAGCATTTT
>14|TRBD2|TRBJ2-3|TRBV19
CASRSGGGTDTQYF
TGTGCCAGTAGGAGCGGGGGTGGCACAGATACGCAGTATTTT
>14|.|TRBJ1-5|TRBV29-1
CSVLISGGNQPQHF
TGCAGCGTTTTGATCTCGGGGGGGAATCAGCCCCAGCATTTT
>13|.|TRBJ1-6|TRBV10-2
CASSERGNSPLHF
TGCGCCAGCAGTGAGAGGGGGAATTCACCCCTCCACTTT
>14|.|TRBJ2-3|TRBV18
CASSQQVSTDTQYF
TGTGCCAGCTCACAACAGGTTAGCACAGATACGCAGTATTTT
>15|TRBD1|TRBJ2-3|TRBV6-6
CASSSGTVGTDTQYF
TGTGCCAGCAGCAGTGGGACAGTCGGCACAGATACGCAGTATTTT
>16|TRBD1|TRBJ2-3|TRBV6-5
CASSYQWTGSTDTQYF
TGTGCCAGCAGTTACCAGTGGACAGGGAGCACAGATACGCAGTATTTT
>16|.|TRBJ2-1|TRBV7-2
CASSSSPGGMYNEQFF
TGTGCCAGCAGCTCCTCACCGGGGGGCATGTACAATGAGCAGTTCTTC
>15|.|TRBJ2-3|TRBV2
CASSEAGGPQPIIYF
TGTGCCAGCAGTGAAGCGGGGGGCCCCCAGCCGATAATTTATTTT
>18|.|TRBJ2-3|TRBV4-3
CASSQDRVVATSTDTQYF
TGCGCCAGCAGCCAAGACCGTGTGGTAGCAACTAGCACAGATACGCAGTATTTT